This T cell receptor beta chain was sequenced in a study of blood T cell repertoires in COVID-19. CDR3 size: 17 residues. In the authors' workflow: Nucleated cell number was recorded as an estimate derived from reference gene primer amplification. Generated by immunoSEQ multiplex PCR, the TCRdb table keeps only in-frame clones and is missing some. Clone size and the V and J calls come from that table; the DNA yielded D and trimming. The sample lists some 160,000 clones, more than 65% occurring once. The sample consisted of peripheral blood. This TCR was recovered from a man between 70 and 80 years old with active or convalescent COVID-19. V usage is TRBV21-1 and J usage is TRBJ1-5; no DNA check was done on the table's D call, TRBD1. TRBV21-1 is shown as a pseudogene. CDR3 coding DNA: TGTGCCAGCAGCACACAATACAGGGAGACCCCCAATCAGCCCCAGCATTTT. This translates into CASSTQYRETPNQPQHF.